The present T cell receptor beta chain was sequenced within a study of cytomegalovirus exposure and HLA in healthy donors. Regarding this clone: Its antigen is as yet unknown.

Overall study results and limits: Near-uniform donor sequencing depth was presumed by presence/absence analyses. TRBV6-2, TRBV6-3 and some other V segments were excluded as indistinguishable.

The V and J ends lost 4 bases and 3 bases, in that order; junction bases with no gene match: 5. Per germline, CDR1 MNHEY and CDR2 SMNVEV (reference sequence). This CDR3 is built from 15 residues. 13 Jbeta primers and 60 Vbeta primers were used for the PCR. Assay used: immunoSEQ multiplex PCR; TCRdb lists only in-frame clones, some missing. The sample lists approximately 170,000 clones; about 75% were seen once. The sample was PBMCs. The receptor comes from a man younger than 35 in good health and CMV-seropositive. The chain has TRBV27 and TRBJ1-1; 10 bases agree with TRBD1. CDR3 region: CASSSDRGLYTEAFF. CDR3 in DNA: TGTGCCAGCAGTTCCGACAGGGGGCTTTACACTGAAGCTTTCTTT.